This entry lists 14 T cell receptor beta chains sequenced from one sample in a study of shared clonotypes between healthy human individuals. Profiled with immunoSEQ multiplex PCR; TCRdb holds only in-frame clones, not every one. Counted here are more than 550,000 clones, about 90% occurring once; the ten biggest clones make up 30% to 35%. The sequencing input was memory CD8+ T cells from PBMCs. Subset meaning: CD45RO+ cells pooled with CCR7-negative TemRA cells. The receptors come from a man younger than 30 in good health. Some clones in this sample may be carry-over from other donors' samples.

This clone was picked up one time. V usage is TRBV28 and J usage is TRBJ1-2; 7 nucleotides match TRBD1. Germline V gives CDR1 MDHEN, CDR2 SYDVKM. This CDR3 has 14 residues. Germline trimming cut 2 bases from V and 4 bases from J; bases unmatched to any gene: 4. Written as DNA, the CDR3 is TGTGCCAGCAGTTTAAGGGGGCTATTCTATGGCTACACCTTC. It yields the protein CASSLRGLFYGYTF.

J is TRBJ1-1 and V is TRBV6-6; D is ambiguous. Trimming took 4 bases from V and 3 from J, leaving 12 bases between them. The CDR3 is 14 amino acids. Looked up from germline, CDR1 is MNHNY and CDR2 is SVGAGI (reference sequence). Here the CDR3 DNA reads TGTGCCAGCAGTTCCGTCACTCATGACACTGAAGCTTTCTTT. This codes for CASSSVTHDTEAFF.

CDR3 protein: CAISVAQSNTEAFF. The CDR3 DNA reads as TGTGCCATCAGTGTGGCTCAAAGCAACACTGAAGCTTTCTTT. This sequence joins TRBV10-3 and TRBJ1-1; unclear D gene. The V and J ends lost 4 bases and 2 bases respectively, with 11 bases between them. Germline lookup yields CDR1 ENHRY and CDR2 SYGVKD. CDR3 length: 14 amino acids.

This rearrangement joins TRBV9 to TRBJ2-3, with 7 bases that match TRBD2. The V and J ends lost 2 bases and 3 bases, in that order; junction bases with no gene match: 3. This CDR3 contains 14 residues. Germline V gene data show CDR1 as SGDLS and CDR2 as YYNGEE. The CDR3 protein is CASSVGLGTDTQYF. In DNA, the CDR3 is TGTGCCAGCAGCGTCGGACTAGGGACAGATACGCAGTATTTT.

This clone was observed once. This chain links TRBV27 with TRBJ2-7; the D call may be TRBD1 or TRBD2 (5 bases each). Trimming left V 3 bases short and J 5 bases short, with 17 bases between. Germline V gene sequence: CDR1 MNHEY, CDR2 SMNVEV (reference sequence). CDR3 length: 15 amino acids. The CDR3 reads CASSLSRGTGNEQYF. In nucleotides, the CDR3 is TGTGCCAGCAGTTTGTCTCGAGGGACCGGCAACGAGCAGTACTTC.

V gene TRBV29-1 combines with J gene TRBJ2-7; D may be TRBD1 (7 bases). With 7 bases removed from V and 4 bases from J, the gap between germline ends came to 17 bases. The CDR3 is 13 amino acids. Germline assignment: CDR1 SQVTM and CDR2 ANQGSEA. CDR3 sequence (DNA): TGCAGCGCCAGGGGGGCTAGCTGGTACGAGCAGTACTTC. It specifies CSARGASWYEQYF.

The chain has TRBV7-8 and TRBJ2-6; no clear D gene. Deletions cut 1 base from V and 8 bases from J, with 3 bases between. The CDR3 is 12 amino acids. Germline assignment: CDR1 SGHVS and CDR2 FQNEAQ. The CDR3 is CASSLGSNVLTF. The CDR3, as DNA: TGTGCCAGCAGCTTAGGGTCCAACGTCCTGACTTTC.

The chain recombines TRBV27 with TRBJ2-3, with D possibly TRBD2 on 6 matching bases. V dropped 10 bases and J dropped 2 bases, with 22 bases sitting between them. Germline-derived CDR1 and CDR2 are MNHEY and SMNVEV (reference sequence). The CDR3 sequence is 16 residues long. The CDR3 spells CATSPGRAGNTDTQYF. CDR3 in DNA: TGTGCCACCTCCCCGGGTCGGGCGGGGAACACAGATACGCAGTATTTT.

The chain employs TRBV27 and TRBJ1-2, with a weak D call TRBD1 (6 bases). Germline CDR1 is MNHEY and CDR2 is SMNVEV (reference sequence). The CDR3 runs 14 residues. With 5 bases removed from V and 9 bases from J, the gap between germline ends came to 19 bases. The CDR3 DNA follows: TGTGCCAGCAGTCCCCGAGGGGGGCTCCGGAGCTACACCTTC. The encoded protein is CASSPRGGLRSYTF.

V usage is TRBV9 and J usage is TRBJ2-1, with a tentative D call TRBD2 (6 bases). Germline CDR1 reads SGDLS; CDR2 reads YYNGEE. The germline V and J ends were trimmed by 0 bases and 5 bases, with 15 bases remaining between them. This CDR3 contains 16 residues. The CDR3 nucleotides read TGTGCCAGCAGCGTAGTAGGTAGCGGAGCAAACAATGAGCAGTTCTTC. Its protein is CASSVVGSGANNEQFF.

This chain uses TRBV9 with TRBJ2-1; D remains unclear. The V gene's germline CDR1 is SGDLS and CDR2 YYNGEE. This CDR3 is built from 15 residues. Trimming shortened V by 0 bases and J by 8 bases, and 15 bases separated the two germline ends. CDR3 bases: TGTGCCAGCAGCGTAGGAGCTAGGGCGGCCCATGAGCAGTTCTTC. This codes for CASSVGARAAHEQFF.

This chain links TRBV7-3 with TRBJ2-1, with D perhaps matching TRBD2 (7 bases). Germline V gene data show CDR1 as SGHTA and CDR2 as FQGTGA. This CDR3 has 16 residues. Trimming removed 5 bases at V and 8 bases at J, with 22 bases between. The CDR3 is CASSEGPRGGADEQFF. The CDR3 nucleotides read TGTGCCAGCAGCGAGGGACCGAGAGGGGGGGCCGATGAGCAGTTCTTC.

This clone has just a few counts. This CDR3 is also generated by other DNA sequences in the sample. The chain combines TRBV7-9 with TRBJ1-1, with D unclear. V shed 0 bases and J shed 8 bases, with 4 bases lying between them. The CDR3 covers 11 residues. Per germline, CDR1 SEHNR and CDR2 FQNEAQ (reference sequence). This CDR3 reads CASSLAPEAFF. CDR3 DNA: TGTGCCAGCAGCTTAGCGCCCGAAGCTTTCTTT.

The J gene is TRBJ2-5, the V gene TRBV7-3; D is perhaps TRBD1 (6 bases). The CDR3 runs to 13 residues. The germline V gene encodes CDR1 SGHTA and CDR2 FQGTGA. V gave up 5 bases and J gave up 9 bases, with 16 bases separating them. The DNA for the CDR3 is TGTGCCAGCAGCCCCACAGGGTCGGGGCCCCAGTACTTC. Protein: CASSPTGSGPQYF.